This passage covers 8 T cell receptor beta chains from one sample sequenced in a study of blood T cell repertoires in COVID-19. Method: immunoSEQ multiplex PCR; TCRdb's copy keeps in-frame clones and lacks some. The profile shows 100,000 or so clones, about 88% of them singletons. The sample was peripheral blood. These receptors were taken from a man aged 50-59 years with active or convalescent COVID-19.

The rearrangement links TRBV18 to TRBJ2-3; D remains ambiguous. The CDR3 runs to 15 residues. Germline V lookup: CDR1 KGHSH, CDR2 LQKENI. V lost 2 bases to trimming and J lost 1 base, with 10 bases between them. The CDR3 DNA is TGTGCCAGCTCACCAATATCCTCTGGCACAGATACGCAGTATTTT. Protein sequence: CASSPISSGTDTQYF.

V usage is TRBV19 and J usage is TRBJ2-7; D might be TRBD1 (6 bases). CDR3 length: 14 amino acids. CDR1 LNHDA and CDR2 SQIVND come from the germline V gene (reference sequence). V was shortened by 4 bases and J by 2 bases, with 12 bases between the two germline ends. The CDR3 loop reads CASSNPGQTYEQYF. Here the CDR3 DNA reads TGTGCCAGTAGTAACCCGGGACAAACCTACGAGCAGTACTTC.

This chain's CDR3 is CATPSRGGVKNIQYF. For the CDR3, the DNA is TGTGCCACACCCTCCCGGGGGGGGGTCAAAAACATTCAGTACTTC. This chain joins TRBV19 and TRBJ2-4; 8 positions agree with TRBD2. Unmatched junction bases numbered 11, after V lost 10 bases and J lost 3 bases. CDR1 LNHDA and CDR2 SQIVND come from the germline V gene (reference sequence). The CDR3 has 15 residues.

As concerns this clone: Other DNA variants within this sample encode the same CDR3. The chain has TRBV7-2 and TRBJ2-5, with 7 bases matching TRBD2. J was trimmed by 5 bases and V by 0 bases; bases with no gene match: 3. CDR1 and CDR2 from the germline V gene are SGHTA and FQGNSA. The CDR3 extends over 14 amino acids. The CDR3 coding sequence is TGTGCCAGCAGCTTAGCGGGGGGGAGGGAGACCCAGTACTTC. Protein sequence: CASSLAGGRETQYF.

The chain couples TRBV30 to TRBJ2-3; TRBD2 aligns across 12 bases. The junction had 10 bases not matched to a gene; V was cut back by 3 bases and J by 3 bases. The CDR3 spans 17 residues. CDR1 is GTSNPN, CDR2 SVGIG, per germline (reference sequence). For the CDR3, the DNA is TGTGCCTGGAGCCGACTAGCGGGGGTCCTAGGAACAGATACGCAGTATTTT. Its protein is CAWSRLAGVLGTDTQYF.

The chain links TRBV28 to TRBJ2-1; TRBD1 matches at 8 bases. V lost 6 bases and J lost 5; bases outside the gene matches: 9. Germline-derived CDR1 and CDR2 are MDHEN and SYDVKM. CDR3 length equals 15 residues. CDR3 DNA: TGTGCCAGCAGGCCCACAGGGGGGTCGGACAATGAGCAGTTCTTC. It specifies CASRPTGGSDNEQFF.

In this sample, this clone turned up once. This chain links TRBV6-2 or TRBV6-3 with TRBJ1-1; D is perhaps TRBD1 (5 bases). CDR1 MNHEY and CDR2 SVGEGT come from the germline V gene. V was trimmed by 6 bases and J by 11 bases, leaving 19 bases between them. This CDR3 is built from 13 residues. For the CDR3, the DNA is TGTGCCAGCAGCGACGCAATAGGGGCGCAGGCTTTCTTT. Translating it yields CASSDAIGAQAFF.

A single count supports this clone. The rearrangement links TRBV20-1 to TRBJ2-7, with TRBD1 matching over 7 bases. Germline CDR1 DFQATT, CDR2 SNEGSKA (reference sequence). Trimming at V came to 6 bases and at J to 6 bases, leaving 5 bases not matched to a gene. This CDR3 is 11 amino acids long. This CDR3 reads CSAPTGSEQYV. The CDR3 nucleotides are TGCAGTGCCCCGACAGGGTCCGAGCAGTACGTC.